This T cell receptor beta chain comes out of a study of vaccination and CD4 T cells after COVID-19. Per the germline V gene, CDR1 is LNHNV and CDR2 is YYDKDF (reference sequence). The length of the CDR3 is 15 residues. V shed 5 bases and J shed 8 bases, with 16 bases lying between them. This clonotype turned up a few times. Its cognate antigen is unknown. Cultured CD4+ T cells had their DNA profiled by the Oncomine TCR Beta short-read assay. TCRdb recomputed calls from the PCR reads with MiXCR, one row per CDR3 protein. The table includes about 11,000 distinct CDR3 sequences, roughly 44% detected once. The treatment is: roughly ten-day PBMC culture with coronavirus spike peptide pools or control peptides (ViraFEST assay).

Sequenced here: cultured CD4+ T cells from blood, sampled after SARS-CoV-2 vaccination. The source is a human donor with COVID-19. The genes are TRBV15 and TRBJ1-6; possible D gene TRBD1, 6 bases. CDR3 loop: CATSARGGKDSPLHF. The CDR3 nucleotides read TGTGCCACCAGCGCAAGGGGGGGCAAAGATTCACCCCTCCACTTT. Based on the CDR3 plus reference TRBV15 and TRBJ1-6, the full variable domain is DAMVIQNPRYQVTQFGKPVTLSCSQTLNHNVMYWYQQKSSQAPKLLFHYYDKDFNNEADTPDNFQSRRPNTSFCFLDIRSPGLGDTAMYLCATSARGGKDSPLHFGNGTRLTVT.